The rows below give T cell receptor beta chains drawn from one sample of a study of CD8 T cells in ankylosing spondylitis. MiXCR was run by TCRdb on the 5' RACE reads, yielding one entry per CDR3 protein. The sample contains about 250,000 distinct CDR3 sequences, roughly 8.2% of which appear only once. The sample consisted of blood, either unsorted or a sorted T cell fraction (not recorded which). These receptors all come from a female donor with ankylosing spondylitis or in good health (not recorded which). Both conserved end residues are part of each CDR3. The order of the fields is CDR3 protein, J gene, V gene.

CASSYQRGASNQPQHF	TRBJ1-5	TRBV7-2
CASRRDSNEKLFF	TRBJ1-4	TRBV5-1
CATRSHTGELFF	TRBJ2-2	TRBV24-1
CASSTTGRDTQYF	TRBJ2-3	TRBV7-9
CASSSWAVVGAKNIQYF	TRBJ2-4	TRBV11-2
CAWRGDLYSYNEQFF	TRBJ2-1	TRBV30
CSAREQGINQETQYF	TRBJ2-5	TRBV20-1
CASSLTRDSGTDTQYF	TRBJ2-3	TRBV7-2
CSASTRPGELFF	TRBJ2-2	TRBV20-1
CASSYLGLAPYEQYF	TRBJ2-7	TRBV7-2
CASSFLSPGRGYGYTF	TRBJ1-2	TRBV7-2
CASSSNLAGEQFF	TRBJ2-1	TRBV7-2
CSANGGGQPQHF	TRBJ1-5	TRBV20-1
CASSYSGGLGTEAFF	TRBJ1-1	TRBV6-5
CASTLEPGANYGYTF	TRBJ1-2	TRBV5-1
CASSPAVRNQPQHF	TRBJ1-5	TRBV6-2/TRBV6-3
CASSGSRTGELFF	TRBJ2-2	TRBV10-1
CASSRLIQQAVPEQFF	TRBJ2-1	TRBV27
CASSSAQDTGELFF	TRBJ2-2	TRBV6-2/TRBV6-3
CASSSTGGTLAPQHF	TRBJ1-5	TRBV7-8
CAWKSGGRLSAFF	TRBJ2-1	TRBV30
CASCLADGYWASGNTIYF	TRBJ1-3	TRBV12-3/TRBV12-4
CASSPLGLQRGPYNEQFF	TRBJ2-1	TRBV11-2
CASSQDLRYRTYEQYF	TRBJ2-7	TRBV3-2
CAWSVNTEAFF	TRBJ1-1	TRBV30
CASMGEGQGMYEQYF	TRBJ2-7	TRBV28
CASRRADGTDTQYF	TRBJ2-3	TRBV12-3/TRBV12-4